Each of the 14 T cell receptor beta chains below was sequenced from the same sample in a study of shared clonotypes between healthy human individuals. TCRdb's copy holds only in-frame clones and misses some; the assay was immunoSEQ multiplex PCR. Of about 2.4 million clones in the sample, over 85% are singletons; the top ten hold approximately 0.36%. What was sequenced was naive CD4+ T cells from PBMCs. The sample's subset: CD45RA+ positively selected. These receptors were obtained from a man younger than 35 in good health. Some clones in this sample may be carry-over from other donors' samples.

This chain uses TRBV15 with TRBJ1-2; D might be TRBD1 (5 bases). CDR1 and CDR2 from the germline V gene are LNHNV and YYDKDF (reference sequence). This CDR3 contains 14 residues. V dropped 1 base and J dropped 1 base, with 7 bases sitting between them. CDR3 nucleotide sequence: TGTGCCACCAGCAGAGGACAGTTTAACTATGGCTACACCTTC. Its protein is CATSRGQFNYGYTF.

V is TRBV2 and J is TRBJ2-3, with 9 bases identical to TRBD1. CDR3 length: 15 residues. CDR1 and CDR2 (germline): SNHLY, FYNNEI. V was clipped by 6 bases and J by 0 bases; unmatched bases: 4. As DNA, the CDR3 is TGTGCCAGCAGCCAAGGGACAGGGAGCACAGATACGCAGTATTTT. Translation gives CASSQGTGSTDTQYF.

This chain joins TRBV10-1 and TRBJ2-7; 10 bases map to TRBD2. V shed 3 bases, J shed 6 bases, and the junction held 5 bases outside the gene matches. Germline V gene data show CDR1 as WNHNN and CDR2 as SYGVQD (reference sequence). The CDR3 is made up of 14 amino acids. The DNA for the CDR3 is TGCGCCAGCAGTGAAAAGCGGGAGGGTCGCGAGCAGTACTTC. This gives the protein CASSEKREGREQYF.

This chain connects TRBV4-3 to TRBJ1-6; D is uncertain. The V gene lost 0 bases and the J gene lost 10 bases, with 7 bases spanning the gap. In germline, CDR1 is LGHNA, CDR2 YSLEER. The CDR3 runs 13 residues. CDR3 region: CASSQDWVSPLHF. The CDR3 DNA follows: TGCGCCAGCAGCCAAGATTGGGTGTCACCCCTCCACTTT.

The chain couples TRBV5-5 to TRBJ2-1; possible D gene TRBD2, 5 bases. The CDR3 runs 14 residues. V lost 0 bases, J lost 10 bases, and 14 bases lay in between. Germline V CDR1 and CDR2: SGHKS, YYEKEE (reference sequence). The CDR3 protein is CASSLDAVQREQFF. DNA for the CDR3: TGTGCCAGCAGCTTGGACGCGGTTCAGCGGGAGCAGTTCTTC.

The J gene is TRBJ1-2, the V gene TRBV7-2; no clear D. Germline V gene sequence: CDR1 SGHTA, CDR2 FQGNSA. V was trimmed by 1 base and J by 4 bases, leaving 10 bases between them. The CDR3 is made up of 14 amino acids. For the CDR3, the DNA is TGTGCCAGCAGCTTAGACAGCCTGTCCTATGGCTACACCTTC. It encodes CASSLDSLSYGYTF.

The chain uses TRBV5-1 and TRBJ2-5; perhaps TRBD1 as D (6 bases). The V gene's germline CDR1 is SGHRS and CDR2 YFSETQ. With 0 bases removed from V and 5 bases from J, the gap between germline ends came to 14 bases. The CDR3 length is 15 residues. The CDR3 loop reads CASSLGGGARETQYF. The CDR3 DNA follows: TGCGCCAGCAGCTTGGGTGGGGGCGCGAGGGAGACCCAGTACTTC.

This chain links TRBV4-3 with TRBJ2-3; TRBD2 agrees at 8 bases. CDR1 and CDR2 from the germline V gene are LGHNA and YSLEER. This CDR3 has 15 residues. Unmatched junction bases numbered 5, after V lost 1 base and J lost 5 bases. The CDR3 region is CASSQGTGGGDTQYF. Here the CDR3 DNA reads TGCGCCAGCAGCCAAGGGACCGGGGGGGGAGATACGCAGTATTTT.

To note about this clone: Other DNA variants within this sample encode the same CDR3. The chain uses TRBV5-4 and TRBJ2-1; D gene ambiguous. Germline CDR1 is SGHNT and CDR2 is YYREEE (reference sequence). Trimming cost V 4 bases and J 5 bases, with 4 bases left between them. CDR3 length: 11 residues. Here the CDR3 DNA reads TGTGCCAGCAGCCTCAACAATGAGCAGTTCTTC. It specifies CASSLNNEQFF.

The CDR3 DNA reads TGCGCCAGCAGCTTGGAGGCCGGGAGGCGGGCTTACGAGCAGTACTTC. Amino acid sequence: CASSLEAGRRAYEQYF. The chain has TRBV5-1 and TRBJ2-7; 7 bases line up with TRBD2. Per germline, CDR1 SGHRS and CDR2 YFSETQ. This CDR3 is 16 amino acids long. The V and J ends lost 0 bases and 4 bases, in that order; junction bases with no gene match: 10.

The rearrangement links TRBV28 to TRBJ2-1; 8 nucleotides match TRBD2. The CDR3 runs to 17 residues. CDR1 is MDHEN, CDR2 SYDVKM, per germline. V lost 4 bases to trimming and J lost 6 bases; unmatched junction nucleotides: 14. CDR3 sequence (DNA): TGTGCCAGCAGTTACCCTCCCAGCGGGAGTTTTGGCAATGAGCAGTTCTTC. Protein: CASSYPPSGSFGNEQFF.

CDR3 region: CASGTSGSKYNEQFF. Written as DNA, the CDR3 is TGTGCCAGCGGGACTAGCGGGAGTAAATACAATGAGCAGTTCTTC. V gene TRBV25-1 combines with J gene TRBJ2-1, with 14 bases lining up with TRBD2. This CDR3 spans 15 amino acids. In germline, CDR1 is MGHDK, CDR2 SYGVNS. V lost 8 bases, J lost 4 bases, and 4 bases stayed unmatched.

The chain carries TRBV5-4 and TRBJ1-4; D gene uncertain. The CDR3 spans 13 residues. The germline V and J ends were trimmed by 2 bases and 3 bases, with 5 bases remaining between them. Looked up from germline, CDR1 is SGHNT and CDR2 is YYREEE (reference sequence). The CDR3 protein is CASSFPANEKLFF. The CDR3 DNA follows: TGTGCCAGCAGCTTTCCGGCTAATGAAAAACTGTTTTTT.

The chain combines TRBV27 with TRBJ2-7, with unresolved D. The CDR3 loop spans 14 amino acids. Between the trimmed V and J ends, which lost 4 bases and 5 bases, there was a span of 15 bases. Germline CDR1 MNHEY, CDR2 SMNVEV (reference sequence). CDR3 sequence (DNA): TGTGCCAGCAGTTCTGGACGGGCTTTGGACGAGCAGTACTTC. As protein: CASSSGRALDEQYF.